The 11 T cell receptor beta chains below all came from one sample that was sequenced in a study of shared clonotypes between healthy human individuals. Naivety among CD8 cells was defined by CD45RO negativity and positive CCR7 selection, thereby excluding terminally differentiated effector memory CD45RA+ cells. Data came from immunoSEQ multiplex PCR; TCRdb stores just in-frame clones and leaves some out. Among about 750,000 clones listed, about 92% were seen once. The material sequenced was naive CD8+ T cells sorted from blood. These receptors were taken from a man aged 25 to 45 in good health.

The chain has TRBV21-1 and TRBJ2-2; TRBD1 is the table's D call and was not checked against the DNA. TRBV21-1 is termed a pseudogene. The CDR3 sequence is 14 residues long. Written as DNA, the CDR3 is TGTGCCAGCAGCCTCAGGGGAATCACCGGGGAGCTGTTTTTT. Translating it yields CASSLRGITGELFF.

This rearrangement joins TRBV29-1 to TRBJ2-7; TRBD2 is a possible D gene (5 bases). V dropped 7 bases and J dropped 0 bases, with 16 bases sitting between them. This CDR3 is 14 amino acids long. Looked up from germline, CDR1 is SQVTM and CDR2 is ANQGSEA. CDR3 sequence (DNA): TGCAGCGCCGGACCCCGACGGGGCTCCTACGAGCAGTACTTC. Translation: CSAGPRRGSYEQYF.

The rearrangement links TRBV27 to TRBJ2-7; TRBD1 aligns across 8 bases. This CDR3 region has 14 residues. Trimming cost V 5 bases and J 2 bases; bases outside gene matches: 5. Germline CDR1 is MNHEY and CDR2 is SMNVEV (reference sequence). The CDR3 is CASSPTGGTYEQYF. Written as DNA, the CDR3 is TGTGCCAGCAGTCCTACAGGGGGGACCTACGAGCAGTACTTC.

The chain couples TRBV11-2 to TRBJ1-1; 9 bases match TRBD1. This CDR3 is built from 16 residues. Trimming cost V 1 base and J 11 bases; bases outside gene matches: 14. Germline V gene data show CDR1 as SGHAT and CDR2 as FQNNGV. The CDR3 is CASSLVGGTGLGEAFF. Written as DNA, the CDR3 is TGTGCCAGCAGCTTAGTGGGGGGGACAGGGTTAGGCGAGGCTTTCTTT.

The genes are TRBV21-1 and TRBJ2-3; TRBD1 is taken as the D call from the table, unchecked against the DNA. TRBV21-1 is labeled a pseudogene. CDR3 length: 16 amino acids. CDR3 sequence reads: CASSSRDRGQDRSQYF. For the CDR3, the DNA is TGTGCCAGCAGCAGCCGGGACAGGGGGCAAGACCGTTCGCAGTATTTT.

This chain joins TRBV28 and TRBJ2-7; 8 nucleotides line up with TRBD1. From germline, CDR1 is MDHEN and CDR2 SYDVKM. The V and J ends lost 7 bases and 4 bases, in that order; junction bases with no gene match: 6. CDR3 length equals 13 residues. This chain's CDR3 is CASTHRQGYEQYF. CDR3 nucleotide sequence: TGTGCCAGCACACATCGACAGGGGTACGAGCAGTACTTC.

The genes are TRBV27 and TRBJ1-2; D is unclear. Germline lookup yields CDR1 MNHEY and CDR2 SMNVEV (reference sequence). CDR3 size: 12 residues. Deletions cut 5 bases from V and 13 bases from J, with 17 bases between. CDR3 DNA sequence: TGTGCCAGCAGTCCCCCGGACGGAGAAGCCACCTTC. Its translation: CASSPPDGEATF.

Concerning this clone itself: Other DNA sequences in this specimen translate into the identical CDR3. The chain couples TRBV27 to TRBJ2-7; 10 bases line up with TRBD1. J gave up 1 base and V 5 bases, and 5 bases lay outside the gene matches. Germline V gene data show CDR1 as MNHEY and CDR2 as SMNVEV (reference sequence). The CDR3 consists of 15 residues. The CDR3 DNA sequence: TGTGCCAGCAGTCCGCGGACAGGGGGTTCCTACGAGCAGTACTTC. This codes for CASSPRTGGSYEQYF.

This clone has more than one count but fewer than ten. V usage is TRBV7-6 and J usage is TRBJ2-1, with a possible D match to TRBD2 (6 bases). The germline CDR1 and CDR2 sequences are SGHVS and FNYEAQ. The CDR3 is 15 amino acids. Trimming left V 5 bases short and J 7 bases short, with 18 bases between. This CDR3 reads CASSPDTSFMNEQFF. The CDR3 nucleotides read TGTGCCAGCAGCCCAGATACTAGCTTTATGAATGAGCAGTTCTTC.

Only one count was recorded for this clone. The chain combines TRBV6-6 with TRBJ2-3; TRBD1 or TRBD2 may be the D gene (6 bases each). Germline V CDR1 and CDR2: MNHNY, SVGAGI (reference sequence). Trimming pared 10 bases from V and 2 bases from J, leaving 19 bases between. The CDR3 sequence is 15 residues long. CDR3 sequence reads: CATSGAGNPTDTQYF. CDR3 DNA sequence: TGTGCCACCTCGGGGGCGGGTAACCCCACAGATACGCAGTATTTT.

V usage is TRBV14 and J usage is TRBJ2-1; D is ambiguous. V lost 1 base, J lost 3 bases, and 16 bases lay in between. The CDR3 has 17 residues. Germline lookup yields CDR1 SGHDN and CDR2 FVKESK. The CDR3 DNA reads as TGTGCCAGCAGCCAAGGAAACCCAACCTCCCTCTACAATGAGCAGTTCTTC. Amino acid sequence: CASSQGNPTSLYNEQFF.